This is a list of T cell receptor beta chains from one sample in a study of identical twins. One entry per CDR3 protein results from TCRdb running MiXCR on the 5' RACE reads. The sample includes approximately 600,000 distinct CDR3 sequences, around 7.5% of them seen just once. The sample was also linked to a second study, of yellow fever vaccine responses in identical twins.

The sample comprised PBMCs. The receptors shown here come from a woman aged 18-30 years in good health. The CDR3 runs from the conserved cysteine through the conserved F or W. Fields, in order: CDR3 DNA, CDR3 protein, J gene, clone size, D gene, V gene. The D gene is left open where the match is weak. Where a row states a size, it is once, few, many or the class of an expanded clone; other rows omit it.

cdr3_nt: TGTGCCAGTAGTATAGTGGCTAGCGGATACTACGAGCAGTACTTC; cdr3_aa: CASSIVASGYYEQYF; j_call: TRBJ2-7; clone_size: -; d_call: TRBD2; v_call: TRBV19
cdr3_nt: TGCGCCAGCAGCTTGTCCATCTCCTACAATGAGCAGTTCTTC; cdr3_aa: CASSLSISYNEQFF; j_call: TRBJ2-1; clone_size: many; d_call: -; v_call: TRBV5-1
cdr3_nt: TGTGCCAGCAGCCAAGATTATCCGGGACTAGGGAGCTCCTACGAGCAGTACTTC; cdr3_aa: CASSQDYPGLGSSYEQYF; j_call: TRBJ2-7; clone_size: few; d_call: TRBD2; v_call: TRBV4-2
cdr3_nt: TGTGCCACCAGCATTACAGGGAACACCGGGGAGCTGTTTTTT; cdr3_aa: CATSITGNTGELFF; j_call: TRBJ2-2; clone_size: many; d_call: -; v_call: TRBV15
cdr3_nt: TGCGCCAGCAGCATGGGACGAGATCAGCCCCAGCATTTT; cdr3_aa: CASSMGRDQPQHF; j_call: TRBJ1-5; clone_size: many; d_call: -; v_call: TRBV5-1
cdr3_nt: TGCAGCGTTGTGCGGGACTCCTACGAGCAGTACTTC; cdr3_aa: CSVVRDSYEQYF; j_call: TRBJ2-7; clone_size: many; d_call: -; v_call: TRBV29-1
cdr3_nt: TGTGCCAGCGGTTACGAGCAGTACTTC; cdr3_aa: CASGYEQYF; j_call: TRBJ2-7; clone_size: many; d_call: -; v_call: TRBV12-3/TRBV12-4
cdr3_nt: TGTGCCAGCAGCCTACACGGGACAGCGAACACCGGGGAGCTGTTTTTT; cdr3_aa: CASSLHGTANTGELFF; j_call: TRBJ2-2; clone_size: -; d_call: TRBD1; v_call: TRBV5-5
cdr3_nt: TGTGCCAGCAGCAAATCCGAGCGGGGGGAGGAAGAGACCCAGTACTTC; cdr3_aa: CASSKSERGEEETQYF; j_call: TRBJ2-5; clone_size: -; d_call: -; v_call: TRBV21-1
cdr3_nt: TGTGCCAGCAGCCGAGGACTGTCTAGCACAGATACGCAGTATTTT; cdr3_aa: CASSRGLSSTDTQYF; j_call: TRBJ2-3; clone_size: many; d_call: -; v_call: TRBV7-7
cdr3_nt: TGTGCCAGCAGTTTCCGGGACAGTAAAAACATTCAGTACTTC; cdr3_aa: CASSFRDSKNIQYF; j_call: TRBJ2-4; clone_size: -; d_call: TRBD1; v_call: TRBV2
cdr3_nt: TGTGCCAGCGCATCTTATTACCGGGAGTTCATTTCCAGCTCCTACAATGAGCAGTTCTTC; cdr3_aa: CASASYYREFISSSYNEQFF; j_call: TRBJ2-1; clone_size: -; d_call: -; v_call: TRBV28
cdr3_nt: TGTGCCATCAGTCCCCGGACTAGCGGTTGGGAGACCCAGTACTTC; cdr3_aa: CAISPRTSGWETQYF; j_call: TRBJ2-5; clone_size: few; d_call: TRBD2; v_call: TRBV10-3
cdr3_nt: TGTGCCAGCACTTCAAACAAGGGTATTCCGGATACGCAGTATTTT; cdr3_aa: CASTSNKGIPDTQYF; j_call: TRBJ2-3; clone_size: many; d_call: -; v_call: TRBV7-9
cdr3_nt: TGCGCCAGCAGCACAGACAGGGGTAATGAGCAGTTCTTC; cdr3_aa: CASSTDRGNEQFF; j_call: TRBJ2-1; clone_size: many; d_call: TRBD1; v_call: TRBV5-1
cdr3_nt: TGTGCCAGCAGCCCTAAGCCAAAAAAGGAAGCTTTCTTT; cdr3_aa: CASSPKPKKEAFF; j_call: TRBJ1-1; clone_size: many; d_call: -; v_call: TRBV12-3/TRBV12-4
cdr3_nt: TGTGCCAGCAGCGGAGGCAGGGCTGCGAGCACAGATACGCAGTATTTT; cdr3_aa: CASSGGRAASTDTQYF; j_call: TRBJ2-3; clone_size: few; d_call: -; v_call: TRBV9
cdr3_nt: TGTGCCACCAGTGATTTCCCAGGCGACTCCTACAATGAGCAGTTCTTC; cdr3_aa: CATSDFPGDSYNEQFF; j_call: TRBJ2-1; clone_size: -; d_call: -; v_call: TRBV24-1
cdr3_nt: TGTGCCAGCAGTTGGGGGGCGGATCAGCCCCAGCATTTT; cdr3_aa: CASSWGADQPQHF; j_call: TRBJ1-5; clone_size: -; d_call: -; v_call: TRBV12-3/TRBV12-4
cdr3_nt: TGTGCCAGCAGCTTAGAAGGGACAGAAAAAGAGACCCAGTACTTC; cdr3_aa: CASSLEGTEKETQYF; j_call: TRBJ2-5; clone_size: -; d_call: TRBD1; v_call: TRBV7-9
cdr3_nt: TGTGCCAGCAGCTTAATCCCGGGCGGAAGCACAGATACGCAGTATTTT; cdr3_aa: CASSLIPGGSTDTQYF; j_call: TRBJ2-3; clone_size: -; d_call: -; v_call: TRBV7-3